Listed here are 13 T cell receptor beta chains from one sample, sequenced in a study of blood T cell repertoires in COVID-19 (dated by TCRdb to about 2020). Library preparation employed the immunoSEQ multiplex PCR assay. Sourced from immuneACCESS, this table was stored by TCRdb with only in-frame sequences that have V and J called. A share of the clones is absent; for the studies checked, an unresolved V gene accounts for under half, and the remainder has no known explanation. In all, the sample holds more than 200,000 clones, and more than 75% of those were seen once. The top ten clones comprise over 4% of the sample. Sequenced sample: peripheral blood. These receptors were taken from a woman between 55 and 75 years old with COVID-19, enrolled during active disease.

The V gene is TRBV2, the J gene TRBJ1-4; TRBD1 is a possible D gene (5 bases). The CDR3 runs 14 residues. CDR1 SNHLY and CDR2 FYNNEI come from the germline V gene. Trimming removed 6 bases from V and 9 bases from J, with 17 bases in between. CDR3 amino acids: CASRIAQGMKKLFF. CDR3 DNA sequence: TGTGCCAGCAGGATAGCCCAGGGTATGAAAAAACTGTTTTTT.

This clone was detected a few times. J is TRBJ2-1 and V is TRBV10-3; D is perhaps TRBD1 (6 bases). V was pared by 6 bases and J by 11 bases, with 23 bases between. Germline V gene lookup returns CDR1 ENHRY and CDR2 SYGVKD. The CDR3 has 15 amino acids. The CDR3 region has the DNA TGTGCCATCAGGGACGGGACAAAGGATGGAAGGCAGCAGTTCTTC. It is translated as CAIRDGTKDGRQQFF.

This clone appeared once. This sequence joins TRBV27 and TRBJ2-4; D gene uncertain. Germline V CDR1 and CDR2: MNHEY, SMNVEV (reference sequence). There are 9 residues in the CDR3. The ends were cut back, 3 bases at V and 13 bases at J, with 4 bases in the middle. The CDR3 is CASSFMQYF. CDR3 in DNA: TGTGCCAGCAGTTTTATGCAGTACTTC.

The rearrangement joins TRBV24-1 to TRBJ2-3, with D possibly matching TRBD2 (5 bases). The V end lost 10 bases, the J end lost 2 bases, and 15 bases lay between the germline ends. The CDR3 spans 14 residues. Germline V gene data show CDR1 as KGHDR and CDR2 as SFDVKD. The CDR3 DNA reads as TGTGCCACTAACTCGCCTAGCACCACAGATACGCAGTATTTT. It codes for CATNSPSTTDTQYF.

The V gene is TRBV7-6, the J gene TRBJ1-3; 7 bases agree with TRBD1. The CDR3 runs 16 residues. Trimming removed 2 bases from V and 1 base from J; junction bases left unmatched: 5. Germline V gene data show CDR1 as SGHVS and CDR2 as FNYEAQ. For the CDR3, the DNA is TGTGCCAGCAGCTTATGGGGACAGACATCTGGAAACACCATATATTTT. Translation: CASSLWGQTSGNTIYF.

The chain carries TRBV5-1 and TRBJ2-1, with 9 bases identical to TRBD2. Germline CDR1 SGHRS, CDR2 YFSETQ. V lost 1 base to trimming and J lost 0 bases; unmatched junction nucleotides: 5. This CDR3 spans 17 amino acids. The CDR3 sequence: CASSLIASGNSYNEQFF. In DNA form, the CDR3 reads TGCGCCAGCAGCTTGATAGCTAGCGGGAACTCCTACAATGAGCAGTTCTTC.

The genes are TRBV2 and TRBJ2-7; 13 bases agree with TRBD2. Germline loops: CDR1 SNHLY, CDR2 FYNNEI. J gave up 9 bases and V 3 bases, and 5 bases lay outside the gene matches. The CDR3 covers 14 residues. CDR3 sequence (DNA): TGTGCCAGCAGTGAGACTAGCGGGAGGAGTGGGCAGTACTTC. It specifies CASSETSGRSGQYF.

The chain links TRBV6-1 to TRBJ1-1; D is ambiguous. The V and J ends lost 1 base and 6 bases respectively, with 9 bases between them. This CDR3 contains 13 residues. The germline gives CDR1 MNHNS, CDR2 SASEGT. The CDR3 DNA is TGTGCCAGCAGTGAAGTGGGGAGGTCTGAAGCTTTCTTT. Translated: CASSEVGRSEAFF.

The V gene is TRBV19, the J gene TRBJ1-5; D uncertain. V lost 0 bases to trimming and J lost 4 bases, with 10 bases between them. The V gene's germline CDR1 is LNHDA and CDR2 SQIVND (reference sequence). The CDR3 extends over 15 amino acids. The CDR3 here is CASSIDRGQNQPQHF. CDR3 nucleotides: TGTGCCAGTAGTATAGATCGGGGTCAGAATCAGCCCCAGCATTTT.

This clone has a count of ten or more. V gene TRBV5-4 combines with J gene TRBJ2-7, with 7 nucleotides matching TRBD1. CDR1 is SGHNT, CDR2 YYREEE, per germline (reference sequence). V shed 0 bases, J shed 3 bases, and the junction held 3 bases outside the gene matches. CDR3 length: 14 amino acids. The CDR3 DNA reads TGTGCCAGCAGCTTGGGACAGGGAAACTACGAGCAGTACTTC. This codes for CASSLGQGNYEQYF.

This rearrangement joins TRBV28 to TRBJ2-7, with D unclear. Trimming left V 8 bases short and J 5 bases short, with 16 bases between. Germline assignment: CDR1 MDHEN and CDR2 SYDVKM. The CDR3 is 13 amino acids. The CDR3 sequence: CASDGPGRHEQYF. CDR3 coding DNA: TGTGCCAGCGATGGGCCAGGAAGGCACGAGCAGTACTTC.

J is TRBJ2-7 and V is TRBV9; 10 bases are shared with TRBD2. The trim removed 4 bases at V and 4 bases at J, leaving 8 bases unmatched. Germline loops: CDR1 SGDLS, CDR2 YYNGEE. The CDR3 is 15 amino acids. CDR3 protein: CASSRGTSEIYEQYF. The DNA for the CDR3 is TGTGCCAGCAGCCGAGGGACTAGCGAGATATACGAGCAGTACTTC.

V and J are TRBV28 and TRBJ1-2; D is unresolved. The length of the CDR3 is 14 residues. The germline gives CDR1 MDHEN, CDR2 SYDVKM. V was cut by 3 bases and J by 4 bases, with 12 bases left in between. Here the CDR3 reads CASSFSGRSYGYTF. CDR3 coding DNA: TGTGCCAGCAGTTTTTCTGGGAGGAGCTATGGCTACACCTTC.